This TCR beta chain was captured in a study of CD8 T cells in ankylosing spondylitis. Remarks on this clonotype: The antigen is undetermined.

This CDR3 has 13 residues. Germline CDR1 reads KGHSH; CDR2 reads LQKENI. V gave up 6 bases and J gave up 3 bases, with 10 bases separating them. As the method for making TCR beta libraries, quantitative 5'-RACE with molecular barcodes was used. TCRdb re-called the 5' RACE reads through MiXCR, storing one row per CDR3 protein. The data hold about 450,000 distinct CDR3 sequences, with around 26% observed a single time. Findings and limits, study-wide: Ankylosing spondylitis blood appeared to be characterized by a TCR beta motif of fewer than ten highly homologous variants. The authors reported significant enrichment of disease-linked clones in matched ankylosing spondylitis synovial fluid.

The sequenced sample was blood, either unsorted or a sorted T cell fraction (not recorded which). The sequence came from a male donor with ankylosing spondylitis. V usage is TRBV18 and J usage is TRBJ2-3; D not certain. The CDR3 region has the DNA TGTGCCAGCTCTCCGACTGTTACAGATACGCAGTATTTT. As protein: CASSPTVTDTQYF.